Shown below are 14 T cell receptor beta chains from a single sample sequenced in a study of graft-versus-host responses after intestinal transplantation. Generated by immunoSEQ multiplex PCR, the TCRdb table keeps only in-frame clones and is missing some. The profile shows 35,000 to 55,000 clones, roughly 91% of them singletons. The sequenced sample was PBMCs, obtained roughly 860 days after a first intestinal transplant, on the day of a second. These receptors were collected from a human patient who received an intestinal transplant, so some T cells may come from the graft donor.

The chain uses TRBV5-1 and TRBJ2-7, with a tentative D call TRBD2 (5 bases). This CDR3 is built from 14 residues. Germline V gene sequence: CDR1 SGHRS, CDR2 YFSETQ. The V end lost 4 bases, the J end lost 2 bases, and 13 bases lay between the germline ends. Here the CDR3 reads CASSADFYPYEQYF. CDR3 DNA sequence: TGCGCCAGCAGCGCGGACTTTTACCCCTACGAGCAGTACTTC.

About this clone: At one of its ends the junction is not consistent with the germline gene, which may arise from a read error. V and J are TRBV5-4 and TRBJ2-2, with 9 bases matching TRBD2. This CDR3 has 15 amino acids. Per germline, CDR1 SGHNT and CDR2 YYREEE (reference sequence). CDR3 coding DNA: TGCGCCAGCAGTCTTCTAGCGGGGAACACCGGGGGGCTGTTTTTT. It yields the protein CASSLLAGNTGGLFF.

This clone was seen just once. The V gene is TRBV27, the J gene TRBJ2-3; D gene unclear. Trimming left V 4 bases short and J 2 bases short, with 19 bases between. Germline V gives CDR1 MNHEY, CDR2 SMNVEV (reference sequence). The CDR3 sequence is 17 residues long. CDR3 sequence reads: CASSSSHQMRFTDTQYF. Here the CDR3 DNA reads TGTGCCAGCAGTTCCTCCCACCAAATGCGGTTCACAGATACGCAGTATTTT.

The chain is built from TRBV10-3 and TRBJ2-7; 7 positions agree with TRBD1. This CDR3 has 14 residues. CDR1 ENHRY and CDR2 SYGVKD come from the germline V gene. Trimming took 6 bases from V and 9 from J; bases not matched to a gene: 14. CDR3 DNA: TGTGCCATCAGAAACGACAGGGTCTTGTCGGGGCAGTACTTC. Residues: CAIRNDRVLSGQYF.

This clone was observed a single time. The chain uses TRBV9 and TRBJ2-3, with TRBD2 matching over 8 bases. The CDR3 has 15 amino acids. Germline loops: CDR1 SGDLS, CDR2 YYNGEE. J lost 4 bases, V lost 4 bases, and 8 bases had no gene match. The CDR3 DNA sequence: TGTGCCAGCAGCCAAAGCGGGAGTGCCGCAGATACGCAGTATTTT. Translated, it gives CASSQSGSAADTQYF.

Points on this clone: The junction departs from germline at one end; a sequencing error may be responsible. The chain carries TRBV7-7 and TRBJ2-5, with 11 bases that match TRBD1. CDR3 size: 15 residues. Germline CDR1 reads SSHAT; CDR2 reads FNYEAQ (reference sequence). Here the CDR3 DNA reads TGTGCTAGCAGCAGCGGGACAGGGGGGCTACAGACCCAGTACTTC. It encodes CASSSGTGGLQTQYF. Supplemented by reference TRBV7-7 and TRBJ2-5, the full variable domain reads GAGVSQSPRYKVTKRGQDVTLRCDPISSHATLYWYQQALGQGPEFLTYFNYEAQPDKSGLPSDRFSAERPEGSISTLTIQRTEQRDSAMYRCASSSGTGGLQTQYFGPGTRLLVL.

The genes are TRBV5-6 and TRBJ1-4; D gene uncertain. Trimming removed 0 bases at V and 5 bases at J, with 5 bases between. The germline gives CDR1 SGHDT, CDR2 YYEEEE. This CDR3 comprises 13 residues. The DNA of the CDR3 is TGTGCCAGCAGCTTGGACCCAAATGAAAAACTGTTTTTT. Translated: CASSLDPNEKLFF.

The chain has TRBV11-3 and TRBJ2-1; D gene uncertain. The CDR3 covers 14 residues. Germline V gene lookup returns CDR1 SGHNT and CDR2 YENEEA. V shed 3 bases and J shed 12 bases, with 18 bases lying between them. The CDR3 region is CASSFTPPGTPQFF. In nucleotides, the CDR3 is TGTGCCAGCAGCTTCACCCCCCCTGGAACCCCGCAGTTCTTC.

The rearrangement links TRBV6-5 to TRBJ2-5; D may be TRBD2 (5 bases). Germline values: CDR1 MNHEY, CDR2 SVGAGI. CDR3 length: 12 residues. Trimming removed 7 bases from V and 5 bases from J, with 11 bases in between. Here the CDR3 reads CASTSGWETQYF. DNA of the CDR3: TGTGCCAGCACATCGGGGTGGGAGACCCAGTACTTC.

This sequence joins TRBV6-1 and TRBJ1-2; possible D gene TRBD1, 5 bases. V was trimmed by 4 bases and J by 4 bases, leaving 10 bases between them. Germline V gene data show CDR1 as MNHNS and CDR2 as SASEGT. The CDR3 length is 13 residues. The CDR3 loop reads CASSATEVYGYTF. CDR3 sequence (DNA): TGTGCCAGCAGTGCGACAGAGGTCTATGGCTACACCTTC.

The chain is built from TRBV6-5 and TRBJ1-1; 9 bases match TRBD1. The CDR3 runs 13 residues. Germline V CDR1 and CDR2: MNHEY, SVGAGI. V shed 6 bases and J 4 bases; nucleotides not matched to a gene: 3. This CDR3 is CASSRQGGTEAFF. CDR3 sequence (DNA): TGTGCCAGCAGCCGACAGGGGGGCACTGAAGCTTTCTTT.

The rearrangement links TRBV7-3 to TRBJ2-7; the D gene is possibly TRBD2 (5 bases). Germline CDR1 is SGHTA and CDR2 is FQGTGA. V lost 0 bases to trimming and J lost 1 base, with 10 bases between them. The CDR3 extends over 15 amino acids. The DNA of the CDR3 is TGTGCCAGCAGCTTAACACCCGGGGTTTCCTACGAGCAGTACTTC. Encoded protein: CASSLTPGVSYEQYF.

The chain is built from TRBV11-2 and TRBJ1-1; possible D gene TRBD1, 6 bases. CDR1 and CDR2 (germline): SGHAT, FQNNGV. The V and J ends lost 0 bases and 2 bases respectively, with 16 bases between them. The CDR3 has 17 residues. The CDR3 here is CASSLEGGAGTNTEAFF. In nucleotides, the CDR3 is TGTGCCAGCAGCTTAGAGGGGGGGGCCGGCACTAACACTGAAGCTTTCTTT.

The V and J genes are TRBV28 and TRBJ2-1, with TRBD2 identical over 13 bases. The CDR3 sequence is 14 residues long. CDR1 is MDHEN, CDR2 SYDVKM, per germline. Germline trimming cut 8 bases from V and 7 bases from J; bases unmatched to any gene: 5. For the CDR3, the DNA is TGTGCCAGCCGGACTAGCGGGAGAGAAAATGAGCAGTTCTTC. This translates into CASRTSGRENEQFF.